This TCR beta chain was captured by sequencing in a study of tissue T cells after allogeneic stem cell transplantation. Study findings and constraints: Only a limited share of tissue TCRs appeared in blood or spleen. Anatomically similar tissues had similar TCR repertoires within each patient. Alloreactivity or antigen specificity of tissue TCRs was not determined; some clones might be host cells.

With 1 base removed from V and 0 bases from J, the gap between germline ends came to 6 bases. Germline-derived CDR1 and CDR2 are SNHLY and FYNGKV (reference sequence). The CDR3 contains 14 residues. This clone occurred once. Its antigen is not identified. The gene names here belong to mouse. The read terminates 1 residue before the CDR3 end, so the remaining end is supplied by the germline J gene. Profiling relied on immunoSEQ multiplex PCR, and the TCRdb table lists in-frame clones only, not all of them. The sample holds roughly 2,200 clones, around 50% seen once. Time point in this sample: mouse harvest day 14 after allogeneic transplant. Mouse grafts combined 10^7 T-cell-depleted bone marrow cells with 10^6 splenic CD5+ T cells. This mouse GVHD model was MHC-mismatched B6 to BALB/c, profiled day 7 or 14.

Specimen: gut tissue. The rearrangement uses TRBV3 and TRBJ1-2; the D is unclear. This receptor was identified in a female BALB/c mouse given C57BL/6 T cells with graft-versus-host disease after an allogeneic hematopoietic cell transplant. The DNA read from the CDR3 is TGTGCCAGCAGCTTAGTACAGTCAAACTCCGACTACACC. The encoded protein is CASSLVQSNSDYT. The full CDR3 reads CASSLVQSNSDYTF.